A single sample gave rise to the 21 T cell receptor beta chains below, sequenced in a study of CD8 T cells in ankylosing spondylitis. TCRdb ran MiXCR on the 5' RACE reads and lists one entry per CDR3 protein. This sample has about 200,000 distinct CDR3 sequences, with about 13% found just once. Input material: blood, either unsorted or a sorted T cell fraction (not recorded which). The receptors were gathered from a male donor with ankylosing spondylitis or in good health (not recorded which).

This clonotype was seen a handful of times. The genes are TRBV29-1 and TRBJ1-2; 8 nucleotides align to TRBD1. Germline loops: CDR1 SQVTM, CDR2 ANQGSEA. This CDR3 region has 12 residues. The trim removed 7 bases at V and 4 bases at J, leaving 5 bases unmatched. The CDR3 here is CSAGQGTYGYTF. DNA for the CDR3: TGCAGCGCCGGACAGGGAACCTATGGCTACACCTTC.

This chain connects TRBV30 to TRBJ2-1; possible D gene TRBD2, 5 bases. CDR1 and CDR2 from the germline V gene are GTSNPN and SVGIG (reference sequence). The ends were cut back, 4 bases at V and 1 base at J, with 20 bases in the middle. The CDR3 consists of 17 residues. The CDR3 protein is CAWKGLSGGSSYNEQFF. The CDR3 DNA sequence: TGTGCCTGGAAGGGATTAAGTGGTGGGAGTTCCTACAATGAGCAGTTCTTC.

This clonotype turned up a few times. This rearrangement joins TRBV6-5 to TRBJ2-2; 7 bases map to TRBD1. Germline CDR1 and CDR2: MNHEY and SVGAGI. The CDR3 has 14 amino acids. V lost 4 bases and J lost 7; bases outside the gene matches: 6. The CDR3 loop is CASSSTGVGGELFF. The CDR3 DNA follows: TGTGCCAGCAGTTCCACAGGGGTAGGCGGGGAGCTGTTTTTT.

This clonotype showed up just a few times. In DNA form, the CDR3 reads TGCGCCAGCAGCCCTCAGGGCGACGGTTCACCCCTCCACTTT. The encoded protein is CASSPQGDGSPLHF. The chain carries TRBV4-1 and TRBJ1-6; perhaps TRBD1 as D (5 bases). Germline loops: CDR1 MGHRA, CDR2 YSYEKL. The CDR3 runs to 14 residues. The V and J ends lost 4 bases and 9 bases respectively, with 13 bases between them.

The chain couples TRBV6-5 to TRBJ2-5, with D possibly matching TRBD1 (6 bases). CDR3 length equals 13 residues. CDR1 and CDR2 from the germline V gene are MNHEY and SVGAGI. Trimming took 4 bases from V and 5 from J, leaving 11 bases between them. The DNA for the CDR3 is TGTGCCAGCAGTTCGTACAGGGAGGAGACCCAGTACTTC. Translation: CASSSYREETQYF.

V usage is TRBV6-5 and J usage is TRBJ1-2; weak D call: TRBD1 (5 bases). CDR1 and CDR2 from the germline V gene are MNHEY and SVGAGI. This CDR3 region has 16 residues. Deletions cut 1 base from V and 4 bases from J, with 16 bases between. In nucleotides, the CDR3 is TGTGCCAGCAGTTACTTGCCCGGGGGGACCTCCTATGGCTACACCTTC. Encoded protein: CASSYLPGGTSYGYTF.

The count of this clonotype is one. This chain connects TRBV13 to TRBJ2-3; the D gene is possibly TRBD1 (7 bases). V was shortened by 7 bases and J by 1 base, with 18 bases between the two germline ends. Germline CDR1 and CDR2: PRHDT and FYEKMQ (reference sequence). The CDR3 is 16 residues long. The CDR3 is CASIRGASGGTDTQYF. The CDR3 DNA is TGTGCCAGCATCAGGGGGGCGTCAGGAGGCACAGATACGCAGTATTTT.

The J gene is TRBJ2-5, the V gene TRBV7-9; 9 bases fit TRBD1. CDR1 SEHNR and CDR2 FQNEAQ come from the germline V gene (reference sequence). The CDR3 has 14 amino acids. J gave up 3 bases and V 3 bases, and 2 bases lay outside the gene matches. The CDR3 is CASSFRTGEETQYF. CDR3 nucleotides: TGTGCCAGCAGCTTTAGGACAGGGGAAGAGACCCAGTACTTC.

This clonotype turned up a few times. This chain connects TRBV4-1 to TRBJ1-1, with D uncertain. The germline V gene encodes CDR1 MGHRA and CDR2 YSYEKL. Between the trimmed V and J ends, which lost 4 bases and 1 base, there was a span of 10 bases. The CDR3 has 14 amino acids. The CDR3 DNA reads as TGCGCCAGCAGCCGAGTCGACACGAACACTGAAGCTTTCTTT. This sequence encodes CASSRVDTNTEAFF.

There are a few counts of this clonotype. CDR3 sequence (DNA): TGTGCCAGCAGCTTAAGGGTCTCGGGGGAGACCCAGTACTTC. It yields the protein CASSLRVSGETQYF. This chain connects TRBV13 to TRBJ2-5; possibly TRBD2 for D (5 bases). The CDR3 extends over 14 amino acids. Germline V gives CDR1 PRHDT, CDR2 FYEKMQ (reference sequence). With 2 bases removed from V and 5 bases from J, the gap between germline ends came to 12 bases. The whole variable domain, remainder taken from reference TRBV13 and TRBJ2-5, is AAGVIQSPRHLIKEKRETATLKCYPIPRHDTVYWYQQGPGQDPQFLISFYEKMQSDKGSIPDRFSAQQFSDYHSELNMSSLELGDSALYFCASSLRVSGETQYFGPGTRLLVL.

This chain links TRBV20-1 with TRBJ2-7, with no clear D. CDR3 length: 13 residues. Germline-derived CDR1 and CDR2 are DFQATT and SNEGSKA (reference sequence). Trimming pared 3 bases from V and 0 bases from J, leaving 9 bases between. CDR3 DNA: TGCAGTGCTAGGCAGACACACTCCTACGAGCAGTACTTC. Translation gives CSARQTHSYEQYF.

The rearrangement uses TRBV30 and TRBJ2-7; D is tentatively TRBD1 or TRBD2 (5 bases each). Germline V gene sequence: CDR1 GTSNPN, CDR2 SVGIG (reference sequence). The CDR3 has 13 residues. V was trimmed by 1 base and J by 1 base, leaving 8 bases between them. The CDR3 DNA is TGTGCCTGGAGTGGGGGGATTTCCTACGAGCAGTACTTC. This encodes CAWSGGISYEQYF.

This clonotype was detected a few times. The V gene is TRBV3-1, the J gene TRBJ1-5; D remains ambiguous. This CDR3 region has 17 residues. Trimming shortened V by 0 bases and J by 2 bases, and 14 bases separated the two germline ends. Germline V gene sequence: CDR1 LGHDT, CDR2 YNNKEL (reference sequence). The CDR3 bases are TGTGCCAGCAGCCAAGAGGCGGGTATTGTCGGCAATCAGCCCCAGCATTTT. Its protein product is CASSQEAGIVGNQPQHF.

The count of this clonotype is one. This chain uses TRBV10-2 with TRBJ1-1; D gene unclear. Germline values: CDR1 WSHSY, CDR2 SAAADI. This CDR3 has 13 residues. The V gene lost 9 bases and the J gene lost 4 bases, with 15 bases spanning the gap. CDR3 nucleotide sequence: TGCGCCAGTGTTAAAGACCCGGGCACTGAAGCTTTCTTT. It is translated as CASVKDPGTEAFF.

This chain uses TRBV7-8 with TRBJ2-7; 9 nucleotides line up with TRBD1. Trimming at V came to 4 bases and at J to 6 bases, leaving 7 bases not matched to a gene. CDR1 is SGHVS and CDR2 is FQNEAQ in the germline V gene. The CDR3 has 14 residues. The CDR3 spells CASSSTGGPLEQYF. The CDR3 DNA reads TGTGCCAGCAGCTCGACAGGGGGTCCGCTCGAGCAGTACTTC.

CDR3 DNA: TGTGCCAGCCCCGAAGGGAGTCTAGCCGGCCTCGAGACCCAGTACTTC. Its translation: CASPEGSLAGLETQYF. This sequence joins TRBV2 and TRBJ2-5; possible D gene TRBD2, 5 bases. Germline V CDR1 and CDR2: SNHLY, FYNNEI. The CDR3 spans 16 residues. V gave up 8 bases and J gave up 5 bases, with 24 bases separating them.

This clonotype appeared many times. This sequence joins TRBV5-1 and TRBJ2-7; 13 positions match TRBD2. This CDR3 is 16 amino acids long. The V and J ends lost 4 bases and 4 bases, in that order; junction bases with no gene match: 8. The germline gives CDR1 SGHRS, CDR2 YFSETQ. The CDR3 loop reads CASSPTGTSGAYEQYF. CDR3 nucleotides: TGCGCCAGCAGCCCAACCGGGACTAGCGGGGCTTACGAGCAGTACTTC. Using reference TRBV5-1 and TRBJ2-7 for the parts outside the CDR3, the full variable domain is KAGVTQTPRYLIKTRGQQVTLSCSPISGHRSVSWYQQTPGQGLQFLFEYFSETQRNKGNFPGRFSGRQFSNSRSEMNVSTLELGDSALYLCASSPTGTSGAYEQYFGPGTRLTVT.

This CDR3 reads CASSRTSGGYNEQFF. CDR3 in DNA: TGCGCCAGCAGCCGGACTAGCGGGGGATACAATGAGCAGTTCTTC. V and J are TRBV4-1 and TRBJ2-1; 13 bases align to TRBD2. V trimming: 4 bases; J trimming: 4 bases; junction bases outside the gene matches: 1. In germline, CDR1 is MGHRA, CDR2 YSYEKL. The CDR3 runs 15 residues.

The chain carries TRBV27 and TRBJ2-2; TRBD1 might be the D (5 bases). Trimming shortened V by 5 bases and J by 2 bases, and 15 bases separated the two germline ends. Germline CDR1 MNHEY, CDR2 SMNVEV (reference sequence). The CDR3 covers 16 residues. The CDR3 DNA follows: TGTGCCAGCAGTCTTTCAGAGACAGATAACACCGGGGAGCTGTTTTTT. This translates into CASSLSETDNTGELFF.

This clonotype appeared a few times. The chain has TRBV10-3 and TRBJ2-1, with 7 bases identical to TRBD2. Per the germline V gene, CDR1 is ENHRY and CDR2 is SYGVKD. Unmatched junction bases numbered 16, after V lost 11 bases and J lost 9 bases. CDR3 length: 14 amino acids. CDR3 in DNA: TGTGCCCATCCTAAGCGGGATGGGGGGAGTGAGCAGTTCTTC. Protein sequence: CAHPKRDGGSEQFF.

The table lists this clonotype with a few counts. Here the CDR3 reads CATTPDSRSEPQHF. The DNA for the CDR3 is TGTGCCACCACCCCGGACAGCCGGTCTGAACCCCAGCATTTT. The rearrangement uses TRBV15 and TRBJ1-5; D perhaps matches TRBD1 (6 bases). Trimming pared 7 bases from V and 10 bases from J, leaving 20 bases between. From germline, CDR1 is LNHNV and CDR2 YYDKDF (reference sequence). CDR3 length: 14 residues. The whole variable domain, remainder taken from reference TRBV15 and TRBJ1-5, is DAMVIQNPRYQVTQFGKPVTLSCSQTLNHNVMYWYQQKSSQAPKLLFHYYDKDFNNEADTPDNFQSRRPNTSFCFLDIRSPGLGDTAMYLCATTPDSRSEPQHFGDGTRLSIL.